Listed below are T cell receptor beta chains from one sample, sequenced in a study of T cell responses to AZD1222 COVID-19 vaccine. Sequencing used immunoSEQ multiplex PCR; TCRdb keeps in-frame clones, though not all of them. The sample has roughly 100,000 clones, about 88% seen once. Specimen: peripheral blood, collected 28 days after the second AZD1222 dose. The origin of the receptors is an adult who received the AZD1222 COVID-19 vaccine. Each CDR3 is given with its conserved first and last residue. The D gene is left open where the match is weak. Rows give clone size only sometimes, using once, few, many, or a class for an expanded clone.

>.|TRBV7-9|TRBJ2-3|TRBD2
TGTGCCAGCAGCTTAGCCCGGGAGGGGTATACGCAGTATTTT
CASSLAREGYTQYF
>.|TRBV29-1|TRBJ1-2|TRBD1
TGCAGCGCTCGTCCCATGGACAGGGGGACTGGCTACACCTTC
CSARPMDRGTGYTF
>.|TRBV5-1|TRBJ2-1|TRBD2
TGCGCCAGCAGCTCACTAGCGGGGGTCAATGAGCAGTTCTTC
CASSSLAGVNEQFF
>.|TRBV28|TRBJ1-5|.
TGTGCCAGCAGCACAGGGACAAATAGCAATCAGCCCCAGCATTTT
CASSTGTNSNQPQHF
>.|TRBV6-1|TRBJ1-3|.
TGTGCCAGCAGTGAATTTTGGGGATCTGGAAACACCATATATTTT
CASSEFWGSGNTIYF
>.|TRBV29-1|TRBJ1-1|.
TGCAGCGTTGTCGGGTGGGGGGCGAACACTGAAGCTTTCTTT
CSVVGWGANTEAFF
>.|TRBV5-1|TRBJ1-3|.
TGCGCCAGCAGCTTGGGACCAGGGCCTGGAAACACCATATATTTT
CASSLGPGPGNTIYF
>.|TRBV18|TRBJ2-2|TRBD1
TGTGCCAGCACAAATACCCGGGGACAGGCGAACTTCGGGGAGCTGTTTTTT
CASTNTRGQANFGELFF
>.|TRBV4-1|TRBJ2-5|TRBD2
TGCGCCAGCAGCCAAGACTCACTAGCGGGAGGGGAGACCCAGTACTTC
CASSQDSLAGGETQYF
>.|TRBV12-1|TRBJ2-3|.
TGTGCCAGCAGCAGGACAGGGGGAACAGATACGCAGTATTTT
CASSRTGGTDTQYF
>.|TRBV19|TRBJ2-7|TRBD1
TGTGCCAGTAGTTTCCGGGACAGGGTTAACGAGCAGTACTTC
CASSFRDRVNEQYF
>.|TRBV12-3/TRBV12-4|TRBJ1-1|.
TGTGCCAGCAGTTTTTATGGGGACACTGAAGCTTTCTTT
CASSFYGDTEAFF
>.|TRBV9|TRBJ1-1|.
TGTGCCAGCAGCGGCCAGGACGGGTACACTGAAGCTTTCTTT
CASSGQDGYTEAFF
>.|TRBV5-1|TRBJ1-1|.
TGCGCCAGCAGCTTGAGACTAGGCAGCGGGACTGAAGCTTTCTTT
CASSLRLGSGTEAFF
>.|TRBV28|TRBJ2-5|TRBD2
TGTGCCAGCAGTGGGCGGGGGACTAGCGGGATTAGGGAGACCCAGTACTTC
CASSGRGTSGIRETQYF
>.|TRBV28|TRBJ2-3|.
TGTGCCAGCAGTGTGACAGCAGATACGCAGTATTTT
CASSVTADTQYF
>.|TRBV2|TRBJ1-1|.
TGTGCCAGCCAGAGGAGCACTGAAGCTTTCTTT
CASQRSTEAFF
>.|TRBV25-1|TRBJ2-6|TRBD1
TGTGCCAGCAGTGGGGACAGCAACGTCCTGACTTTC
CASSGDSNVLTF
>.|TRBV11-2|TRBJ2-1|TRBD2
TGTGCCAGCAGCTTTACTAGCGGGTACTATGAGCAGTTCTTC
CASSFTSGYYEQFF
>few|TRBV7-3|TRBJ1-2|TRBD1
TGTGCCAGCAGCGAACAGGGGGTGATGGACTATGGCTACACCTTC
CASSEQGVMDYGYTF
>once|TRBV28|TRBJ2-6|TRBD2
TGTGCCAGCAGTCCGGGGGGAGCCGGGGCCAACGTCCTGACTTTC
CASSPGGAGANVLTF
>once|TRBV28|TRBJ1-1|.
TGTGCCAGCAGTTGGCCGGACAGAGCGAACACTGAAGCTTTCTTT
CASSWPDRANTEAFF
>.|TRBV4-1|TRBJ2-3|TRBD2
TGCGCCAGCAGCCAAGTACTAGCGGAGACAGATACGCAGTATTTT
CASSQVLAETDTQYF
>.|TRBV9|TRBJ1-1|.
TGTGCCAGCAGAGACCCGGATGTTACTGAAGCTTTCTTT
CASRDPDVTEAFF
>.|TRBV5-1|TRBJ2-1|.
TGCGCCAGCAGCGCCGGGACCTACAATGAGCAGTTCTTC
CASSAGTYNEQFF
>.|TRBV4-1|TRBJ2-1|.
TGCGCCAGCAGCCGGGGGACTGCCGGTTCGGTTGAGCAGTTCTTC
CASSRGTAGSVEQFF
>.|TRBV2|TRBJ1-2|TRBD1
TGTGCCAGCAGTGTCCAGGACAGGCAGTATGGCTACACCTTC
CASSVQDRQYGYTF
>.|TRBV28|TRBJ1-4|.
TGTGCCAGCAGGGGAGCAGCAACTAATGAAAAACTGTTTTTT
CASRGAATNEKLFF
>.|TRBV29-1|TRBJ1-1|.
TGCAGCGTCGCCACGGGAGGGGCAGTGACTGAAGCTTTCTTT
CSVATGGAVTEAFF
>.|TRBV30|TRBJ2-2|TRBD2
TGTGCCTGGAGCGTCAGCGGGAGGGCGAACGGGGAGCTGTTTTTT
CAWSVSGRANGELFF
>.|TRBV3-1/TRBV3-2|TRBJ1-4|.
TGTGCCAGCAGCCAAGTAGTTTCCAGTGAAAAACTGTTTTTT
CASSQVVSSEKLFF
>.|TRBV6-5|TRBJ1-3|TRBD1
TGTGCCAGCAGATGGGGACAGAACTCTGGAAACACCATATATTTT
CASRWGQNSGNTIYF
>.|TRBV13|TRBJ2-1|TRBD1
TGTGCCAGCAGCACTCCGGGACAGGGTCCCGATGAGCAGTTCTTC
CASSTPGQGPDEQFF
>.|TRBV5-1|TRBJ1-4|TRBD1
TGCGCCAGCAGCAGAGGACAGGGGCTGGATGAAAAACTGTTTTTT
CASSRGQGLDEKLFF
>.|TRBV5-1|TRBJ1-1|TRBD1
TGCGCCAGCAGCAGGGACAGAAACACTGAAGCTTTCTTT
CASSRDRNTEAFF
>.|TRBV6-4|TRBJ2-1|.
TGTGCCAGCAGTGAATTGTTCCACAGACCAAATGAGCAGTTCTTC
CASSELFHRPNEQFF
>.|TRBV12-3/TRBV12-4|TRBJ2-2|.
TGTGCCAGCAGTTCGGGCACCGGGGAGCTGTTTTTT
CASSSGTGELFF
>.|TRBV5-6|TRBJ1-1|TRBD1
TGTGCCAGCAGCTTGTCTGGGACAGTGAACACTGAAGCTTTCTTT
CASSLSGTVNTEAFF
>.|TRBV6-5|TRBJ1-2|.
TGTGCCAGCAGTTACTCGTTTGGGTGGCCGGGCTACACCTTC
CASSYSFGWPGYTF
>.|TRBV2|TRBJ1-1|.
TGTGCCAGCAGCGGGCAGGGTAGCACTGAAGCTTTCTTT
CASSGQGSTEAFF
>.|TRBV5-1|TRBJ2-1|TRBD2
TGCGCCAGCAGCGCCCCGGGACTAGCGGGAAAAGAGCAGTTCTTC
CASSAPGLAGKEQFF
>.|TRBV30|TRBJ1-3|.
TGTGCCTGGAACGTGAACTCTGGAAACACCATATATTTT
CAWNVNSGNTIYF
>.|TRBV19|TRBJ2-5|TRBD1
TGTGCCAGTAGTATAGGGGGACAGGTGATCCAAGAGACCCAGTACTTC
CASSIGGQVIQETQYF
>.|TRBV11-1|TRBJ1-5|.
TGTGCCAGCAGCAAAAATTCGATTCAGCCCCAGCATTTT
CASSKNSIQPQHF
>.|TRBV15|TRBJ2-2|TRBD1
TGTGCCACCAGCAGAGAGAGGGCCCAGGACAGGGGAGTCCCCACCGGGGAGCTGTTTTTT
CATSRERAQDRGVPTGELFF
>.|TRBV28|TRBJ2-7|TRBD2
TGTGCCAGCAGTCCTTCGGGACTAGCGGGAGCCGAGCAGTACTTC
CASSPSGLAGAEQYF
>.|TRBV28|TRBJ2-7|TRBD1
TGTGCCAGCAGAACCGACAGGGGTCCCTCCTACGAGCAGTACTTC
CASRTDRGPSYEQYF
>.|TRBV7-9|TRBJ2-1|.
TGTGCCAGCAGTTCCACAGGGAATGAGCAGTTCTTC
CASSSTGNEQFF
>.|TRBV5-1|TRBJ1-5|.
TGCGCCAGCAGCTTGGGCGGGACTGATCAGCCCCAGCATTTT
CASSLGGTDQPQHF
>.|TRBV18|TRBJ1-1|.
TGTGCCAGCTCACCATTGGGGAGCCGGAACACTGAAGCTTTCTTT
CASSPLGSRNTEAFF